This TCR beta chain was found in a study of CD4 and CD8 cells across lung adenocarcinoma regions. Donors had localized lung adenocarcinoma, a non-small cell lung cancer. The CDR3 totals 15 residues. CDR1 is MNHEY and CDR2 is SVGEGT in the germline V gene. V lost 6 bases and J lost 5, with 19 bases in between. Via MiXCR, TCRdb re-called the PCR reads, giving one row per CDR3 protein. Among about 4,600 distinct CDR3 sequences listed, 45% were seen once. The origin of this receptor is a female donor with lung adenocarcinoma. The CD4 and CD8 labels of this study may be unreliable. Sequenced: CD4+ T cells from the margin of a lung tumor. V is TRBV6-2 or TRBV6-3 and J is TRBJ2-5, with D maybe TRBD1 (5 bases). CDR3 amino acids: CASSSDTTTRETQYF. CDR3 DNA sequence: TGTGCCAGCAGCTCGGACACAACAACCCGGGAGACCCAGTACTTC.